These 30 T cell receptor beta chains were all obtained from the same sample, sequenced in a study of T-cell memory formation after mild COVID-19 (dated by TCRdb to about 2021). Libraries were made using 5' RACE. Reads for this sample came from an Illumina NovaSeq 6000. Through fastp at Q25 and MiXCR, TCRdb rebuilt clones from the public reads, retaining in-frame beta chains. Each CDR3 protein gets just one entry, which takes the most common genes and DNA from the rows behind it. This sample lists around 200,000 distinct CDR3 sequences; about a fifth were detected once. Jointly, the top ten make up about 23% of the sample. Sequencing input: PBMCs or a T cell subset sorted from them (not recorded which). Every receptor here comes from an adult woman who had mild COVID-19 (a few samples of this study predate the infection). The sample titles of this study are shuffled in the database, so cell type and time point are left out; the donor was told from shared clones.

The chain joins TRBV7-9 to TRBJ2-7; TRBD1 or TRBD2 may be the D gene (5 bases each). This CDR3 is built from 14 residues. The V gene's germline CDR1 is SEHNR and CDR2 FQNEAQ (reference sequence). V lost 8 bases, J lost 0 bases, and 14 bases lay in between. The DNA of the CDR3 is TGTGCCAGCTCCCCCTACGGGGCCTCCTACGAGCAGTACTTC. Protein sequence: CASSPYGASYEQYF. The whole variable domain, remainder taken from reference TRBV7-9 and TRBJ2-7, is DTGVSQNPRHKITKRGQNVTFRCDPISEHNRLYWYRQTLGQGPEFLTYFQNEAQLEKSRLLSDRFSAERPKGSFSTLEIQRTEQGDSAMYLCASSPYGASYEQYFGPGTRLTVT.

This clonotype was recorded once. The chain carries TRBV5-6 and TRBJ1-2; 8 nucleotides match TRBD1. There are 15 residues in the CDR3. V lost 4 bases, J lost 5 bases, and 10 bases stayed unmatched. Germline CDR1 reads SGHDT; CDR2 reads YYEEEE. For the CDR3, the DNA is TGTGCCAGCAGCGAATGGACAGGGCCACTTTATGGCTACACCTTC. Protein sequence: CASSEWTGPLYGYTF.

This clonotype was found a few times. This sequence joins TRBV29-1 and TRBJ2-7; D is undetermined. Germline CDR1 SQVTM, CDR2 ANQGSEA. There are 12 residues in the CDR3. The V end was cut by 4 bases, the J end by 3 bases, with 10 bases between. The CDR3: CSVVWGNYEQYF. The CDR3 DNA is TGCAGCGTTGTTTGGGGAAACTACGAGCAGTACTTC.

The chain carries TRBV20-1 and TRBJ2-3; D is unclear. The CDR3 spans 10 residues. V gave up 6 bases and J gave up 7 bases, with 8 bases separating them. Per the germline V gene, CDR1 is DFQATT and CDR2 is SNEGSKA (reference sequence). DNA for the CDR3: TGCAGTGCCCTTGGTCATACGCAGTATTTT. Its protein product is CSALGHTQYF.

This clonotype was seen more than once but under ten times. In DNA, the CDR3 is TGCAGCGTTGACCCCGTACAAACTAGCGGGAGGTTATATGAGCAGTTCTTC. Its protein product is CSVDPVQTSGRLYEQFF. V is TRBV29-1 and J is TRBJ2-1; 12 bases are shared with TRBD2. V lost 3 bases to trimming and J lost 8 bases; unmatched junction nucleotides: 14. The germline gives CDR1 SQVTM, CDR2 ANQGSEA. This CDR3 is 17 amino acids long.

This clonotype was observed a few times. This chain links TRBV7-8 with TRBJ1-6; perhaps TRBD1 as D (5 bases). Trimming pared 5 bases from V and 5 bases from J, leaving 19 bases between. CDR3 length equals 17 residues. The germline gives CDR1 SGHVS, CDR2 FQNEAQ. CDR3 residues: CASSPGTVLKDNSPLHF. Here the CDR3 DNA reads TGTGCCAGCAGCCCGGGGACGGTCCTTAAGGATAATTCACCCCTCCACTTT.

The CDR3 sequence is CATSKGLHQPQHF. The DNA for the CDR3 is TGTGCCACCAGTAAGGGGTTGCATCAGCCCCAGCATTTT. V and J are TRBV24-1 and TRBJ1-5; weak D call: TRBD1 (5 bases). Germline V gene data show CDR1 as KGHDR and CDR2 as SFDVKD. CDR3 length: 13 amino acids. V was clipped by 6 bases and J by 5 bases, with 10 bases between them.

The chain joins TRBV15 to TRBJ2-7; TRBD2 matches at 10 bases. CDR1 LNHNV and CDR2 YYDKDF come from the germline V gene (reference sequence). The CDR3 contains 16 residues. V shed 0 bases and J 5 bases; nucleotides not matched to a gene: 7. The CDR3 bases are TGTGCCACCAGCAGAGATTCAAGTCTAGCGGGAGACGAGCAGTACTTC. It yields the protein CATSRDSSLAGDEQYF.

The chain combines TRBV6-6 with TRBJ2-3; TRBD2 matches at 9 bases. The CDR3 sequence is 15 residues long. V lost 5 bases and J lost 5; bases outside the gene matches: 8. The germline gives CDR1 MNHNY, CDR2 SVGAGI (reference sequence). The CDR3 DNA is TGTGCCAGCAGTGCCGTATTGCGGGAGGGAGATACGCAGTATTTT. Protein sequence: CASSAVLREGDTQYF.

This chain uses TRBV27 with TRBJ1-2, with a possible D match to TRBD1 (5 bases). Trimming removed 5 bases from V and 7 bases from J, with 26 bases in between. Looked up from germline, CDR1 is MNHEY and CDR2 is SMNVEV (reference sequence). This CDR3 has 17 residues. This CDR3 is CASSPTRRGGAVGGYTF. CDR3 in DNA: TGTGCCAGCAGTCCCACACGCCGGGGAGGGGCGGTAGGTGGCTACACCTTC.

V gene TRBV6-5 combines with J gene TRBJ2-7; TRBD1 agrees at 11 bases. V was clipped by 5 bases and J by 6 bases; unmatched bases: 9. The CDR3 spans 15 residues. Germline CDR1 and CDR2: MNHEY and SVGAGI. DNA of the CDR3: TGTGCCAGCAGTCTCGGGACAGGGGGAAGGCGCGAGCAGTACTTC. This codes for CASSLGTGGRREQYF.

This clonotype has ten or more counts. This chain connects TRBV7-2 to TRBJ2-1; tentatively, D is TRBD2 (5 bases). Trimming took off 5 bases at V and 4 bases at J, with 12 bases between the two ends. Per germline, CDR1 SGHTA and CDR2 FQGNSA. The CDR3 totals 14 residues. The chain's CDR3 is CASSLDLLYNEQFF. As DNA, the CDR3 is TGTGCCAGCAGCCTGGACTTACTATACAATGAGCAGTTCTTC.

This clonotype has only a few counts. The V gene is TRBV6-1, the J gene TRBJ1-5; the D is unclear. Between the trimmed V and J ends, which lost 4 bases and 0 bases, there was a span of 16 bases. This CDR3 is built from 17 residues. In germline, CDR1 is MNHNS, CDR2 SASEGT. The CDR3 coding sequence is TGTGCCAGCAGTGGCCCGTTGGGAGGGATTAGCAATCAGCCCCAGCATTTT. Translated: CASSGPLGGISNQPQHF.

This clonotype showed up just a few times. The chain is built from TRBV5-5 and TRBJ1-4; D is unclear. Per germline, CDR1 SGHKS and CDR2 YYEKEE (reference sequence). The CDR3 spans 15 residues. Between the trimmed V and J ends, which lost 2 bases and 0 bases, there was a span of 8 bases. This CDR3 reads CASSLDWATNEKLFF. The CDR3 bases are TGTGCCAGCAGCTTAGACTGGGCAACTAATGAAAAACTGTTTTTT.

This clonotype showed up just a few times. V usage is TRBV24-1 and J usage is TRBJ2-1, with D uncertain. Germline-derived CDR1 and CDR2 are KGHDR and SFDVKD. This CDR3 contains 17 residues. V was shortened by 4 bases and J by 0 bases, with 15 bases between the two germline ends. CDR3 DNA sequence: TGTGCCACCAGTGACCCCGCTGGCAGCAGCTCCTACAATGAGCAGTTCTTC. It yields the protein CATSDPAGSSSYNEQFF.

The CDR3 nucleotides are TGTGCCAGCAGCCATGGGTTAGCGGGAGATCTGGACGAGCAGTACTTC. The encoded protein is CASSHGLAGDLDEQYF. This rearrangement joins TRBV3-1 to TRBJ2-7; 9 bases match TRBD2. The CDR3 is 16 residues long. Germline assignment: CDR1 LGHDT and CDR2 YNNKEL (reference sequence). The V gene end was trimmed by 3 bases and the J gene end by 5 bases; junction bases not matched to a gene: 11.

This clonotype has just a few counts. The chain has TRBV4-1 and TRBJ1-2; 9 nucleotides align to TRBD1. This CDR3 region has 15 residues. Germline V gene data show CDR1 as MGHRA and CDR2 as YSYEKL. The ends lost 1 base at V and 4 bases at J; junction bases unmatched: 4. This chain's CDR3 is CASSQGQGGAYGYTF. The CDR3 bases are TGCGCCAGCAGCCAAGGACAGGGGGGGGCCTATGGCTACACCTTC.

This clonotype was seen only a few times. The rearrangement links TRBV6-1 to TRBJ2-3; 9 bases match TRBD2. The CDR3 spans 15 residues. Germline values: CDR1 MNHNS, CDR2 SASEGT. Losses at the gene ends were 6 bases for V and 6 bases for J; bases not matched to a gene: 10. CDR3 bases: TGTGCCAGCAGAGTTTACGGCGGGAGGGCCGATACGCAGTATTTT. It encodes CASRVYGGRADTQYF.

The rearrangement joins TRBV13 to TRBJ2-1; 14 bases map to TRBD2. Germline V lookup: CDR1 PRHDT, CDR2 FYEKMQ (reference sequence). The ends lost 5 bases at V and 10 bases at J; junction bases unmatched: 7. The CDR3 consists of 15 residues. This CDR3 is CASSNEGLAGDEQFF. The CDR3 coding sequence is TGTGCCAGCAGCAACGAGGGACTAGCGGGGGACGAGCAGTTCTTC.

This clonotype has ten or more counts. V and J are TRBV29-1 and TRBJ2-6; tentative D call: TRBD2 (5 bases). CDR1 and CDR2 (germline): SQVTM, ANQGSEA. This CDR3 spans 15 amino acids. The DNA for the CDR3 is TGCAGTATCCTGGACTGGAAAACTGGGGCCAACGTCCTGACTTTC. This translates into CSILDWKTGANVLTF.

This clonotype was counted between two and nine times. This chain uses TRBV2 with TRBJ2-2; TRBD1 matches at 7 bases. The CDR3 is made up of 14 amino acids. Germline CDR1 is SNHLY and CDR2 is FYNNEI. Losses at the gene ends were 9 bases for V and 0 bases for J; bases not matched to a gene: 4. The CDR3 loop reads CARGTETNTGELFF. The CDR3 bases are TGTGCCAGGGGGACAGAGACGAACACCGGGGAGCTGTTTTTT.

This chain joins TRBV5-1 and TRBJ1-1; perhaps TRBD1 as D (5 bases). Germline CDR1 SGHRS, CDR2 YFSETQ. The CDR3 consists of 14 residues. V gave up 1 base and J gave up 0 bases, with 7 bases separating them. The CDR3 is CASSLRRVNTEAFF. The CDR3 DNA reads as TGCGCCAGCAGCTTGCGCAGGGTGAACACTGAAGCTTTCTTT.

In its sample, this clonotype was seen a few times. V gene TRBV7-9 combines with J gene TRBJ1-2; 8 nucleotides agree with TRBD1. V was clipped by 4 bases and J by 4 bases; unmatched bases: 8. Germline lookup yields CDR1 SEHNR and CDR2 FQNEAQ (reference sequence). CDR3 length: 15 residues. Here the CDR3 DNA reads TGTGCCAGCAGCTCCGAGGACAGGGAAGGCTATGGCTACACCTTC. Translating gives CASSSEDREGYGYTF.

V is TRBV6-2 or TRBV6-3 and J is TRBJ2-7; 8 bases align to TRBD2. V lost 8 bases and J lost 6; bases outside the gene matches: 21. Germline CDR1 reads MNHEY; CDR2 reads SVGEGT. The length of the CDR3 is 17 residues. CDR3 DNA: TGTGCCAGCGGTCACTTCCGACGGGAGGGCCTTGTGTTCGAGCAGTACTTC. Protein product: CASGHFRREGLVFEQYF.

There are many counts of this clonotype. V gene TRBV12-3 or TRBV12-4 combines with J gene TRBJ1-2, with D unresolved. Trimming shortened V by 3 bases and J by 2 bases, and 7 bases separated the two germline ends. The CDR3 covers 13 residues. The CDR3 protein is CASSFERNYGYTF. Written as DNA, the CDR3 is TGTGCCAGCAGTTTTGAAAGAAACTATGGCTACACCTTC.

This clonotype has only a few counts. The chain combines TRBV9 with TRBJ1-1; D perhaps matches TRBD1 (6 bases). V was trimmed by 2 bases and J by 1 base, leaving 9 bases between them. CDR1 and CDR2 (germline): SGDLS, YYNGEE. The CDR3 contains 14 residues. CDR3 in amino acids: CASSVGTQNTEAFF. CDR3 DNA: TGTGCCAGCAGCGTCGGGACACAGAACACTGAAGCTTTCTTT.

This clonotype showed up just a few times. The rearrangement links TRBV12-3 or TRBV12-4 to TRBJ2-5; unclear D gene. V lost 9 bases, J lost 4 bases, and 15 bases lay in between. CDR3 size: 13 residues. The CDR3: CASGWVDRETQYF. The CDR3 region has the DNA TGTGCCAGTGGTTGGGTGGATCGAGAGACCCAGTACTTC.

The gene calls are TRBV6-2 or TRBV6-3 and TRBJ2-7; 7 bases align to TRBD1. Germline assignment: CDR1 MNHEY and CDR2 SVGEGT. The CDR3 runs to 14 residues. V shed 0 bases, J shed 2 bases, and the junction held 1 base outside the gene matches. In DNA, the CDR3 is TGTGCCAGCAGTTACTCCGACAGGGCCTACGAGCAGTACTTC. It yields the protein CASSYSDRAYEQYF.

The V call is TRBV12-3 or TRBV12-4, the J call TRBJ1-2; D is perhaps TRBD1 (5 bases). V lost 6 bases and J 5 bases, leaving 19 bases between the germline ends. The CDR3 sequence is 15 residues long. CDR3 sequence: CASSSGTLYGYGYTF. The DNA of the CDR3 is TGTGCCAGCAGCTCAGGGACCCTCTATGGGTATGGCTACACCTTC.

In this sample, this clonotype turned up a few times. This chain joins TRBV5-1 and TRBJ2-5, with 10 bases fitting TRBD1. Germline V gives CDR1 SGHRS, CDR2 YFSETQ. The CDR3 totals 15 residues. V lost 10 bases and J lost 5; bases outside the gene matches: 14. The CDR3 reads CAYPGQGKNWETQYF. The CDR3 DNA reads TGCGCCTATCCGGGACAGGGGAAGAATTGGGAGACCCAGTACTTC.